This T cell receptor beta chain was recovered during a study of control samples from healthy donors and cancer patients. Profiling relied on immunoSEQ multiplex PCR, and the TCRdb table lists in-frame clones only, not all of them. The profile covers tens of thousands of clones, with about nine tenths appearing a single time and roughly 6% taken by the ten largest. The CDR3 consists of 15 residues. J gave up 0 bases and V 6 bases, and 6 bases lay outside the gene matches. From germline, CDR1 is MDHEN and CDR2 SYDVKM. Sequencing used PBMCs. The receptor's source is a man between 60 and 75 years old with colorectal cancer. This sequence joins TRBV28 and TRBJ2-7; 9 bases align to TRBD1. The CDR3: CASSSRDRASYEQYF. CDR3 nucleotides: TGTGCCAGCAGCTCCCGGGACAGGGCCTCCTACGAGCAGTACTTC.